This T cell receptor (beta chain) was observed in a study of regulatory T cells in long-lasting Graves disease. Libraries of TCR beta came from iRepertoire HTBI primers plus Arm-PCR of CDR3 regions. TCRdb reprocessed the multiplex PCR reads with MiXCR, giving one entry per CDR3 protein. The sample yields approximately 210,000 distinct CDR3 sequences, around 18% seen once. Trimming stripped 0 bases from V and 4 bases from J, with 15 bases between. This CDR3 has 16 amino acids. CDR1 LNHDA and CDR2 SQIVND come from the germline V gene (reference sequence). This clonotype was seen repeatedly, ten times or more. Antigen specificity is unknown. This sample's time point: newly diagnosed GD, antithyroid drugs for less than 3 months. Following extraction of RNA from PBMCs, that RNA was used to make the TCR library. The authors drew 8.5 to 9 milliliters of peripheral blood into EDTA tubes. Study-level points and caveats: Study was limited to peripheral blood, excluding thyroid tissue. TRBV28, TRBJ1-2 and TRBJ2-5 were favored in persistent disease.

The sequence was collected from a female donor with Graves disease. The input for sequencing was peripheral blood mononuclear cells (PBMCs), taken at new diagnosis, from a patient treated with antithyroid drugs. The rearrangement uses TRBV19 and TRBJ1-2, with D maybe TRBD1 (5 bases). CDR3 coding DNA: TGTGCCAGTAGTATAGAGTCACGGGGGAAGGGCTATGGCTACACCTTC. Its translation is CASSIESRGKGYGYTF.